Shown below are 13 T cell receptor beta chains from a single sample sequenced in a study of blood T cells in healthy people across ages. Sample-barcoded 5' priming and a J-beta primer mix drove a second PCR of 7 to 11 cycles. In TCRdb, the 5' RACE reads were re-called with MiXCR into one record per CDR3 protein. The profile shows over 600,000 distinct CDR3 sequences, less than 45% of them singletons. The sample taken for sequencing was blood. The receptors here all came from a man older than 75 in good health.

This clonotype rates as medium-sized. CDR3 nucleotide sequence: TGTGCCAGCAGCTTAGGGGGGGGCGAGCAGTACTTC. It encodes CASSLGGGEQYF. The V gene is TRBV7-2, the J gene TRBJ2-7; 7 bases match TRBD2. CDR1 SGHTA and CDR2 FQGNSA come from the germline V gene. The CDR3 is 12 amino acids. Trimming removed 1 base from V and 6 bases from J; junction bases left unmatched: 0.

This clonotype showed up just a few times. The chain carries TRBV27 and TRBJ1-6, with D unclear. Germline V gives CDR1 MNHEY, CDR2 SMNVEV (reference sequence). The V end was cut by 2 bases, the J end by 10 bases, with 9 bases between. The length of the CDR3 is 13 residues. CDR3 protein: CASSLPTRSPLHF. For the CDR3, the DNA is TGTGCCAGCAGTTTACCTACAAGGTCACCCCTCCACTTT.

This clonotype was found a few times. The V call is TRBV6-2 or TRBV6-3, the J call TRBJ2-1; TRBD2 agrees at 9 bases. CDR3 size: 15 residues. The V segment lost 7 bases and the J segment 6 bases; nucleotides outside the gene matches: 10. Germline assignment: CDR1 MNHEY and CDR2 SVGEGT. For the CDR3, the DNA is TGTGCCAGCAATTTAGCGGGGGTCCCTCTCAATGAGCAGTTCTTC. Translation: CASNLAGVPLNEQFF.

This clonotype was seen a few times. The rearrangement joins TRBV9 to TRBJ1-6, with D unresolved. Germline CDR1 and CDR2: SGDLS and YYNGEE. The CDR3 totals 13 residues. Trimming cost V 5 bases and J 7 bases, with 10 bases left between them. CDR3: CASSGDHNSPLHF. DNA for the CDR3: TGTGCCAGCAGTGGAGACCACAATTCACCCCTCCACTTT.

This clonotype has only a few counts. The V and J genes are TRBV6-2 or TRBV6-3 and TRBJ2-3; 10 positions match TRBD2. After removal of 6 bases from V and 4 bases from J, the junction contained 4 bases not matched to a gene. The length of the CDR3 is 14 residues. Germline values: CDR1 MNHEY, CDR2 SVGEGT. CDR3 coding DNA: TGTGCCAGCAGCCATAGCGGGAGGCCAGATACGCAGTATTTT. It encodes CASSHSGRPDTQYF.

The V and J genes are TRBV28 and TRBJ2-2, with a weak D call TRBD1 (6 bases). CDR3 size: 15 residues. V lost 4 bases to trimming and J lost 5 bases, with 14 bases between them. Per germline, CDR1 MDHEN and CDR2 SYDVKM. The CDR3 spells CASSSSGQRTGELFF. The DNA of the CDR3 is TGTGCCAGCAGTTCCTCTGGACAGAGAACCGGGGAGCTGTTTTTT.

The chain employs TRBV29-1 and TRBJ2-1, with 9 bases that match TRBD1. The CDR3 totals 14 residues. V was pared by 8 bases and J by 4 bases, with 9 bases of the junction left unmatched. Germline V gives CDR1 SQVTM, CDR2 ANQGSEA. CDR3 in amino acids: CSPMTGTGYNEQFF. The CDR3 DNA sequence: TGCAGCCCCATGACAGGGACAGGGTACAATGAGCAGTTCTTC.

This chain connects TRBV4-1 to TRBJ2-1, with TRBD1 identical over 11 bases. V shed 4 bases, J shed 6 bases, and the junction held 5 bases outside the gene matches. CDR1 and CDR2 (germline): MGHRA, YSYEKL. The CDR3 spans 15 residues. This chain's CDR3 is CASSRNGQGANEQFF. The DNA of the CDR3 is TGCGCCAGCAGCCGGAATGGACAGGGGGCCAATGAGCAGTTCTTC.

This clonotype came up a few times. CDR3 sequence reads: CASSKDSTVSYEQYF. The CDR3 coding sequence is TGTGCCAGCAGCAAGGATTCGACAGTCTCCTACGAGCAGTACTTC. The rearrangement uses TRBV7-2 and TRBJ2-7; perhaps TRBD1 as D (5 bases). The CDR3 consists of 15 residues. Germline-derived CDR1 and CDR2 are SGHTA and FQGNSA. With 5 bases removed from V and 0 bases from J, the gap between germline ends came to 14 bases.

The J gene is TRBJ2-1, the V gene TRBV7-9; 12 bases align to TRBD2. This CDR3 spans 15 amino acids. Germline assignment: CDR1 SEHNR and CDR2 FQNEAQ (reference sequence). The junction had 4 bases not matched to a gene; V was cut back by 4 bases and J by 6 bases. This CDR3 is CASSSASGGANEQFF. Written as DNA, the CDR3 is TGTGCCAGCAGCTCGGCTAGCGGGGGGGCCAATGAGCAGTTCTTC.

This clonotype was observed a handful of times. V is TRBV7-6 and J is TRBJ2-1; 9 bases line up with TRBD1. The V gene end was trimmed by 1 base and the J gene end by 4 bases; junction bases not matched to a gene: 5. The CDR3 is made up of 16 amino acids. The germline V gene has CDR1 SGHVS and CDR2 FNYEAQ. This chain's CDR3 is CASSLVLGTGYNEQFF. The CDR3 DNA reads TGTGCCAGCAGCTTAGTTCTTGGGACAGGGTACAATGAGCAGTTCTTC.

The V call is TRBV5-1, the J call TRBJ2-5, with D possibly being TRBD1 (6 bases). Trimming took 4 bases from V and 4 from J, leaving 14 bases between them. From germline, CDR1 is SGHRS and CDR2 YFSETQ. This CDR3 region has 14 residues. Here the CDR3 reads CASSPTGIGETQYF. The CDR3 DNA reads TGCGCCAGCAGCCCTACAGGGATAGGAGAGACCCAGTACTTC.

This clonotype has a handful of counts. The genes are TRBV6-2 or TRBV6-3 and TRBJ2-1, with D possibly TRBD2 on 6 matching bases. V lost 8 bases and J lost 0, with 11 bases in between. The CDR3 is made up of 14 amino acids. Germline lookup yields CDR1 MNHEY and CDR2 SVGEGT. The CDR3 is CASWGVPSYNEQFF. In DNA form, the CDR3 reads TGTGCCAGCTGGGGGGTACCCTCCTACAATGAGCAGTTCTTC.